A selection of T cell receptor beta chains follows, all from one sample in a study of T cell repertoires in cytomegalovirus infection. TCRdb reanalysed the reads using MiXCR and keeps one entry per CDR3 protein. The sample lists about 770,000 distinct CDR3 sequences, almost 30% seen once, with roughly 14% in the top ten. These receptors have no known antigen. The specimen was cultured CD8+ T cells from PBMCs, collected from culture after CMV antigen stimulation. Receptors were obtained from a human donor in good health (CMV status not recorded). Some clones in this sample may be carry-over from other donors' samples. The CDR3 runs from the conserved cysteine through the conserved F or W. The D gene is left open where the match is weak. Only some rows state a clone size, as once, few, many or a class for expanded clones.

abundance: few; j_gene: TRBJ1-5; v_gene: TRBV19; d_gene: TRBD1; CDR3aa: CASRWQQGAGNQPQHF; CDR3nt: TGTGCCAGTAGATGGCAACAGGGGGCAGGCAATCAGCCCCAGCATTTT
abundance: .; j_gene: TRBJ2-7; v_gene: TRBV18; d_gene: .; CDR3aa: CASSPTRGSYEQYF; CDR3nt: TGTGCCAGCTCTCCGACCAGAGGGAGCTACGAGCAGTACTTC
abundance: many; j_gene: TRBJ2-7; v_gene: TRBV6-2/TRBV6-3; d_gene: .; CDR3aa: CASSYRPPWEPYEQYF; CDR3nt: TGTGCCAGCAGTTATCGGCCCCCATGGGAACCCTACGAGCAGTACTTC
abundance: .; j_gene: TRBJ1-1; v_gene: TRBV5-5; d_gene: .; CDR3aa: CASSLRGHLMNTEAFF; CDR3nt: TGTGCCAGCAGCTTGCGAGGACATTTAATGAACACTGAAGCTTTCTTT
abundance: .; j_gene: TRBJ2-5; v_gene: TRBV10-2; d_gene: .; CDR3aa: CASSVRDFERQTQYF; CDR3nt: TGCGCCAGCAGTGTCCGGGACTTCGAAAGGCAGACCCAGTACTTC
abundance: .; j_gene: TRBJ2-5; v_gene: TRBV27; d_gene: .; CDR3aa: CASISSDWTQYF; CDR3nt: TGTGCCAGCATTTCCTCGGACTGGACCCAGTACTTC
abundance: few; j_gene: TRBJ2-3; v_gene: TRBV12-3/TRBV12-4; d_gene: .; CDR3aa: CASSLDPGPVIDTQYF; CDR3nt: TGTGCCAGCAGTTTGGATCCGGGACCGGTTATAGATACGCAGTATTTT
abundance: .; j_gene: TRBJ1-5; v_gene: TRBV4-2; d_gene: .; CDR3aa: CASSQDLARNQPQHF; CDR3nt: TGTGCCAGCAGCCAAGATCTAGCTCGCAATCAGCCCCAGCATTTT
abundance: few; j_gene: TRBJ2-1; v_gene: TRBV11-1; d_gene: .; CDR3aa: CASSSGLLNNEQFF; CDR3nt: TGTGCCAGCAGCTCGGGACTCCTAAACAATGAGCAGTTCTTC
abundance: .; j_gene: TRBJ2-6; v_gene: TRBV7-8; d_gene: .; CDR3aa: CASSPLGTSFGANVLTF; CDR3nt: TGTGCCAGCAGCCCTCTCGGGACATCCTTCGGGGCCAACGTCCTGACTTTC
abundance: .; j_gene: TRBJ1-2; v_gene: TRBV7-2; d_gene: .; CDR3aa: CATRQFVPTYVYTF; CDR3nt: TGTGCCACCCGCCAATTCGTCCCTACCTATGTCTACACCTTC
abundance: many; j_gene: TRBJ2-1; v_gene: TRBV11-3; d_gene: .; CDR3aa: CASSLDGLDSYNEQFF; CDR3nt: TGTGCCAGCAGCTTAGACGGGCTGGACTCCTACAATGAGCAGTTCTTC
abundance: many; j_gene: TRBJ2-3; v_gene: TRBV12-3/TRBV12-4; d_gene: .; CDR3aa: CASSFLGLSTDTQYF; CDR3nt: TGTGCCAGCAGCTTCCTCGGACTGAGCACAGATACGCAGTATTTT
abundance: .; j_gene: TRBJ1-6; v_gene: TRBV9; d_gene: .; CDR3aa: CASSVARLGSPLHF; CDR3nt: TGTGCCAGCAGCGTAGCGAGGCTTGGTTCACCCCTCCACTTT
abundance: .; j_gene: TRBJ1-6; v_gene: TRBV10-3; d_gene: .; CDR3aa: CAISGVGEPLHF; CDR3nt: TGTGCCATCAGTGGCGTGGGGGAACCCCTCCACTTT
abundance: .; j_gene: TRBJ2-3; v_gene: TRBV6-5; d_gene: .; CDR3aa: CASSPYLGDTQYF; CDR3nt: TGTGCCAGCAGCCCATACCTTGGGGATACGCAGTATTTT
abundance: few; j_gene: TRBJ2-2; v_gene: TRBV6-5; d_gene: .; CDR3aa: CASMEKGDGTGELFF; CDR3nt: TGTGCCAGCATGGAAAAAGGGGACGGCACCGGGGAGCTGTTTTTT
abundance: .; j_gene: TRBJ1-1; v_gene: TRBV6-8; d_gene: .; CDR3aa: CASNPDTVSTEAFF; CDR3nt: TGTGCCAGCAACCCGGACACGGTTTCCACTGAAGCTTTCTTT
abundance: many; j_gene: TRBJ2-3; v_gene: TRBV7-6; d_gene: .; CDR3aa: CASSLGRGDTQYF; CDR3nt: TGTGCCAGCAGCTTAGGCCGGGGAGATACGCAGTATTTT
abundance: .; j_gene: TRBJ2-3; v_gene: TRBV2; d_gene: .; CDR3aa: CASRAIWGTDTQYF; CDR3nt: TGTGCCAGCCGGGCCATATGGGGAACAGATACGCAGTATTTT
abundance: .; j_gene: TRBJ2-3; v_gene: TRBV28; d_gene: .; CDR3aa: CASSLYRRSTDTQYF; CDR3nt: TGTGCCAGCAGTTTATACCGACGGTCTACAGATACGCAGTATTTT
abundance: few; j_gene: TRBJ2-1; v_gene: TRBV28; d_gene: .; CDR3aa: CASSLFSFPVREQFF; CDR3nt: TGTGCCAGCAGTTTATTCAGTTTCCCTGTACGTGAGCAGTTCTTC
abundance: .; j_gene: TRBJ2-1; v_gene: TRBV20-1; d_gene: .; CDR3aa: CSAAFTGHGAYNEQFF; CDR3nt: TGCAGTGCCGCGTTTACGGGACACGGAGCCTACAATGAGCAGTTCTTC
abundance: .; j_gene: TRBJ1-1; v_gene: TRBV6-5; d_gene: .; CDR3aa: CASSYSASGTEAFF; CDR3nt: TGTGCCAGCAGTTACTCGGCTTCAGGAACTGAAGCTTTCTTT
abundance: few; j_gene: TRBJ2-1; v_gene: TRBV11-1; d_gene: .; CDR3aa: CASSLNPTGTYNEQFF; CDR3nt: TGTGCCAGCAGCTTAAACCCCACCGGGACCTACAATGAGCAGTTCTTC
abundance: .; j_gene: TRBJ2-7; v_gene: TRBV14; d_gene: .; CDR3aa: CASSQDEPGSYEQYF; CDR3nt: TGTGCCAGCAGCCAAGATGAACCGGGGTCCTACGAGCAGTACTTC
abundance: many; j_gene: TRBJ2-1; v_gene: TRBV7-9; d_gene: TRBD2; CDR3aa: CASSLTKGLAGGHGGRDEQFF; CDR3nt: TGTGCCAGCAGCCTTACAAAGGGACTAGCGGGGGGCCATGGAGGTAGGGATGAGCAGTTCTTC
abundance: .; j_gene: TRBJ2-2; v_gene: TRBV7-6; d_gene: TRBD2; CDR3aa: CVSSLAGGRGTGELFF; CDR3nt: TGTGTCAGCAGCTTAGCGGGGGGGCGTGGCACCGGGGAGCTGTTTTTT
abundance: .; j_gene: TRBJ2-1; v_gene: TRBV19; d_gene: .; CDR3aa: CASSLHPLTAGSYNEQFF; CDR3nt: TGTGCCAGTAGTCTTCATCCCCTGACTGCAGGCTCCTACAATGAGCAGTTCTTC
abundance: .; j_gene: TRBJ1-1; v_gene: TRBV5-4; d_gene: TRBD1; CDR3aa: CASSVGTGGRFTEAFF; CDR3nt: TGTGCCAGCAGCGTCGGGACAGGGGGGCGTTTCACTGAAGCTTTCTTT
abundance: few; j_gene: TRBJ2-1; v_gene: TRBV7-6; d_gene: .; CDR3aa: CASSEDDGQYNEQFF; CDR3nt: TGTGCCAGCAGCGAAGACGATGGACAGTACAATGAGCAGTTCTTC
abundance: once; j_gene: TRBJ2-2; v_gene: TRBV7-9; d_gene: TRBD2; CDR3aa: CASMRGEDTGELFF; CDR3nt: TGTGCCAGTATGCGGGGGGAGGACACCGGGGAGCTGTTTTTT
abundance: .; j_gene: TRBJ1-1; v_gene: TRBV24-1; d_gene: .; CDR3aa: CATSDWDGEAFF; CDR3nt: TGTGCCACCAGTGATTGGGACGGTGAAGCTTTCTTT
abundance: .; j_gene: TRBJ1-3; v_gene: TRBV20-1; d_gene: .; CDR3aa: CSARDLEQGGNTIYF; CDR3nt: TGCAGTGCTAGAGATCTCGAGCAGGGAGGAAACACCATATATTTT
abundance: .; j_gene: TRBJ2-5; v_gene: TRBV6-6; d_gene: TRBD2; CDR3aa: CASSYSNYAGGRGTQYF; CDR3nt: TGTGCCAGCAGTTACTCGAACTACGCGGGGGGCCGGGGGACCCAGTACTTC
abundance: few; j_gene: TRBJ2-4; v_gene: TRBV20-1; d_gene: .; CDR3aa: CSARSQNIQYF; CDR3nt: TGCAGTGCTCGTAGCCAAAACATTCAGTACTTC
abundance: .; j_gene: TRBJ1-5; v_gene: TRBV12-3/TRBV12-4; d_gene: .; CDR3aa: CASSLLPGKQPQHF; CDR3nt: TGTGCCAGCAGTTTACTCCCCGGGAAACAGCCCCAGCATTTT
abundance: many; j_gene: TRBJ1-1; v_gene: TRBV7-9; d_gene: .; CDR3aa: CASRGGQLNTEAFF; CDR3nt: TGTGCCAGCAGGGGTGGTCAGTTGAACACTGAAGCTTTCTTT
abundance: .; j_gene: TRBJ2-1; v_gene: TRBV6-1; d_gene: .; CDR3aa: CASSEERVSYNEQFF; CDR3nt: TGTGCCAGCAGTGAAGAAAGAGTCTCCTACAATGAGCAGTTCTTC
abundance: .; j_gene: TRBJ2-7; v_gene: TRBV27; d_gene: .; CDR3aa: CASSLKPYSYEQYF; CDR3nt: TGTGCCAGCAGTTTAAAACCCTACTCCTACGAGCAGTACTTC
abundance: many; j_gene: TRBJ1-5; v_gene: TRBV7-2; d_gene: .; CDR3aa: CASSLEGDSNQPQHF; CDR3nt: TGTGCCAGCAGCTTAGAGGGGGACAGCAATCAGCCCCAGCATTTT
abundance: few; j_gene: TRBJ2-1; v_gene: TRBV6-5; d_gene: TRBD2; CDR3aa: CASSYSRVAGGQAYNEQFF; CDR3nt: TGTGCCAGCAGTTACTCGAGGGTAGCGGGGGGGCAAGCCTACAATGAGCAGTTCTTC
abundance: .; j_gene: TRBJ2-3; v_gene: TRBV29-1; d_gene: .; CDR3aa: CSVEGEGFTDTQYF; CDR3nt: TGCAGCGTTGAAGGTGAGGGCTTCACAGATACGCAGTATTTT
abundance: .; j_gene: TRBJ1-1; v_gene: TRBV6-1; d_gene: .; CDR3aa: CASSSSGLGDTEAFF; CDR3nt: TGTGCCAGCAGTTCTTCAGGGCTGGGAGACACTGAAGCTTTCTTT
abundance: many; j_gene: TRBJ1-3; v_gene: TRBV7-8; d_gene: .; CDR3aa: CASSLGDYSGNTIYF; CDR3nt: TGTGCCAGCAGCTTAGGGGACTACTCTGGAAACACCATATATTTT
abundance: .; j_gene: TRBJ2-7; v_gene: TRBV6-5; d_gene: .; CDR3aa: CASSYASTGLYYEQYF; CDR3nt: TGTGCCAGCAGTTACGCGTCTACAGGGTTATACTACGAGCAGTACTTC
abundance: many; j_gene: TRBJ1-1; v_gene: TRBV6-2/TRBV6-3; d_gene: .; CDR3aa: CASRGSEAFF; CDR3nt: TGTGCCAGCAGGGGCAGTGAAGCTTTCTTT
abundance: few; j_gene: TRBJ1-1; v_gene: TRBV5-1; d_gene: TRBD1; CDR3aa: CASSWNRGSNTEAFF; CDR3nt: TGCGCCAGCAGCTGGAACAGGGGATCGAACACTGAAGCTTTCTTT
abundance: .; j_gene: TRBJ1-6; v_gene: TRBV27; d_gene: .; CDR3aa: CASSAGTLYNSALHF; CDR3nt: TGTGCCAGCAGTGCCGGGACCTTGTATAATTCGGCCCTCCACTTT
abundance: .; j_gene: TRBJ2-7; v_gene: TRBV12-5; d_gene: .; CDR3aa: CASGLDSGVYYEQYF; CDR3nt: TGTGCTAGTGGTTTGGATTCAGGGGTTTACTACGAGCAGTACTTC
abundance: few; j_gene: TRBJ1-1; v_gene: TRBV3-1; d_gene: .; CDR3aa: CASSHAQNTEAFF; CDR3nt: TGTGCCAGCAGCCATGCTCAGAACACTGAAGCTTTCTTT
abundance: few; j_gene: TRBJ1-1; v_gene: TRBV7-9; d_gene: .; CDR3aa: CASIPQRSSMNTEAFF; CDR3nt: TGTGCCAGCATTCCCCAGAGGTCCAGCATGAACACTGAAGCTTTCTTT
abundance: .; j_gene: TRBJ1-1; v_gene: TRBV7-6; d_gene: TRBD1; CDR3aa: CASSNGQGEVAEAFF; CDR3nt: TGTGCCAGCAGCAATGGACAGGGTGAAGTCGCTGAAGCTTTCTTT